One T cell receptor (beta chain) is described in this entry. The data are from a study of PD-L1 blockade in urothelial cancer. Study-wide background: Treatment start was followed by blood analysis at 3 weeks (second dose) and again at 6 weeks.

Documented time point: pretreatment peripheral blood. PCRs each included synthetic TCR analog templates spiked in. Profiled with immunoSEQ multiplex PCR; TCRdb holds only in-frame clones, not every one. This sample carries about 74,000 clones, 90% of them seen once, and the ten largest clones take approximately 5%. This CDR3 spans 14 amino acids. CDR1 is MDHEN and CDR2 is SYDVKM in the germline V gene. V was cut by 5 bases and J by 7 bases, with 14 bases left in between. The V and J genes are TRBV28 and TRBJ1-4; D remains unclear. Sequencing was performed on PBMCs, taken around atezolizumab (anti-PD-L1) treatment. The clonotype originates from a man in his 70s with urothelial cancer. The CDR3 spells CASSPIPSVEKLFF. CDR3 nucleotides: TGTGCCAGCAGTCCAATTCCTTCGGTTGAAAAACTGTTTTTT.